This TCR beta chain stems from a study of T-cell memory formation after mild COVID-19. Study context: The two donors had largely donor-specific TCR clusters.

5'RACE with constant-segment primers yielded barcoded, UMI-tagged TCR alpha and TCR beta cDNA libraries. TCRdb re-analysed the 5' RACE reads in MiXCR, keeping a single row per CDR3 protein. The sample yields about 390,000 distinct CDR3 sequences, roughly 15% seen once. Germline lookup yields CDR1 SGHTA and CDR2 FQGNSA. J lost 4 bases, V lost 1 base, and 8 bases had no gene match. This CDR3 comprises 16 residues. This clonotype was observed a handful of times. The target antigen is unknown. Findings and caveats of the study: Clones contracting day 15 to 85 were balanced CD4/CD8; later expanders leaned CD4+. Researchers could not confirm that second-wave clones peaking on day 37 targeted SARS-CoV-2.

The specimen sequenced was PBMCs or a T cell subset sorted from them (not recorded which). The receptor was isolated from a man aged 18 to 35 who had mild COVID-19 (a few samples of this study predate the infection). Cell type and time point are not known. The chain has TRBV7-2 and TRBJ1-2; 8 bases agree with TRBD1. CDR3 DNA: TGTGCCAGCAGCTTAGGAGCGGCAGGGGGCCCCTATGGCTACACCTTC. Its protein is CASSLGAAGGPYGYTF.